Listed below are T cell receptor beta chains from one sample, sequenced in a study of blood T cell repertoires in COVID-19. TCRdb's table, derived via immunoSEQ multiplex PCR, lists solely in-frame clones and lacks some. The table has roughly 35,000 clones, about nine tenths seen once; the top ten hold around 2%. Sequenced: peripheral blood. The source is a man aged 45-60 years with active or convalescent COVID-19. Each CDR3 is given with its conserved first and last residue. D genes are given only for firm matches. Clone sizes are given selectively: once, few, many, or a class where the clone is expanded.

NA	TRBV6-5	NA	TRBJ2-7	TGTGCCAGCCGATCAGGGGATCCTTCCTACGAGCAGTACTTC	CASRSGDPSYEQYF
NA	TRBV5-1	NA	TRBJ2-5	TGCGCCAGCAGCCTACAGGGATTAGAGACCCAGTACTTC	CASSLQGLETQYF
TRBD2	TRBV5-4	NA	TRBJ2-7	TGTGCCAGCAGCTTACTAGCGGGAGGGGGGTACGAGCAGTACTTC	CASSLLAGGGYEQYF
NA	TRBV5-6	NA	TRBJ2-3	TGTGCCAGCAGCTTACTTGCGGGGACAGATACGCAGTATTTT	CASSLLAGTDTQYF
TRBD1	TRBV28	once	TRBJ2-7	TGTGCCAGCAGTTGGCTTTGGGACAGGGTAAGCTCCTACGAGCAGTACTTC	CASSWLWDRVSSYEQYF
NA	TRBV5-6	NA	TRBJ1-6	TGTGCCAGCAGCTTGAAGAGTGGCTCCTATAATTCACCCCTCCACTTT	CASSLKSGSYNSPLHF
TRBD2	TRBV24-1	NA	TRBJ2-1	TGTGCCACCAGTGACAAGCGGGAGATTAAGGAAAATGAGCAGTTCTTC	CATSDKREIKENEQFF
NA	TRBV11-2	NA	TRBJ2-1	TGTGCCAGCAGCTCCGGGACTCACGTACCCCAGTTCTTC	CASSSGTHVPQFF
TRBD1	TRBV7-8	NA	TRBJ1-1	TGTGCCAGCACCGATCACAGGGGGCCATGGAACACTGAAGCTTTCTTT	CASTDHRGPWNTEAFF
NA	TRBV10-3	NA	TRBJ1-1	TGTGCCATCAGACCGAGCAACATCGGGATTGCTTTCTTT	CAIRPSNIGIAFF
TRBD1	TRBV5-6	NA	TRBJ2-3	TGTGCCAGCAGCTCGTACCGGGACAGGTACACAGATACGCAGTATTTT	CASSSYRDRYTDTQYF
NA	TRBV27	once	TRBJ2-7	TGTGCCAGCAGTTTATTGCGGGGGCAGCAGTACTTC	CASSLLRGQQYF
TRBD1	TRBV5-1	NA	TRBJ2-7	TGCGCCAGCAGCTTGGGTCAGGGGGCCTACGAGCAGTACTTC	CASSLGQGAYEQYF
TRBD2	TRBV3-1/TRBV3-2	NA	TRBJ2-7	TGTGCCAGCAGCGAGGGACTAGCGGAGATCGAGCAGTACTTC	CASSEGLAEIEQYF
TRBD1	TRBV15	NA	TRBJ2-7	TGTGCCACCAGCGGAGGACAGGGCCTCGAGCAGTACTTC	CATSGGQGLEQYF
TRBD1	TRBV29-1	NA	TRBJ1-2	TGCAGCGTTGAGACGAGAGACAGGGTGTCTGGCTACACCTTC	CSVETRDRVSGYTF
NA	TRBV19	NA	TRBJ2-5	TGTGCCAGTAGTCGGAGGGAACAAGAGACCCAGTACTTC	CASSRREQETQYF
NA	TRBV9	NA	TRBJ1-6	TGTGCCAGCAGCCCGACGGGGGGGGTGTTAGGTTCACCCCTCCACTTT	CASSPTGGVLGSPLHF
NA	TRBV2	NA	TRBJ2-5	TGTGCCAGCAATCGGGGACAAGAGACCCAGTACTTC	CASNRGQETQYF
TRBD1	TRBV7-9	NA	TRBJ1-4	TGTGCCAGCAGCTCTACAGGGGGCGAAGAAAAACTGTTTTTT	CASSSTGGEEKLFF
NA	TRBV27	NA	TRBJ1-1	TGTGCCAGCAGTCTAAGGGAGGACACTGAAGCTTTCTTT	CASSLREDTEAFF
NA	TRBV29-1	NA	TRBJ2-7	TGCAGCGCATTGCAGGGTAGCTCCTACGAGCAGTACTTC	CSALQGSSYEQYF
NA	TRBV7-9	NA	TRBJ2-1	TGTGCCACCCTAGCCCGGGGACTTCCAGGCAATGAGCAGTTCTTC	CATLARGLPGNEQFF
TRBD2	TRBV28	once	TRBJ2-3	TGTGCCAGCAGTTTACGGACTGGGCTAGCGGGGATTAGCACAGATACGCAGTATTTT	CASSLRTGLAGISTDTQYF
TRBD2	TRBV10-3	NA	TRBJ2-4	TGTGCCATCAGTGAGACTAGCGTCGACATTCAGTACTTC	CAISETSVDIQYF
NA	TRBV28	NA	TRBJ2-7	TGTGCCAGCAGTTTCTCCGGGACTCGCGACGAGCAGTACTTC	CASSFSGTRDEQYF
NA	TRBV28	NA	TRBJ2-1	TGTGCCAGCAGTCAGAAATACAATGAGCAGTTCTTC	CASSQKYNEQFF
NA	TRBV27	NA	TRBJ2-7	TGTGCCAGCACCCCCTTTGGGCCGGCCTACGAGCAGTACTTC	CASTPFGPAYEQYF
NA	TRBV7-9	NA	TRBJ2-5	TGTGCCAGCAGCTTATCCGGTGGAGAGACCCAGTACTTC	CASSLSGGETQYF
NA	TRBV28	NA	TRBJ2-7	TGTGCCAGCAGTTTGGGGGGTCGTCTCCTCTACGAGCAGTACTTC	CASSLGGRLLYEQYF
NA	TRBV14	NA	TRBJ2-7	TGTGCCAGCAGCCAAGGCCTTGGACTTCCCCTATCCGAGCAGTACTTC	CASSQGLGLPLSEQYF
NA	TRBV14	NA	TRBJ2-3	TGTGCCAGCAGCCAGAGAACACTCCGGGACACAGATACGCAGTATTTT	CASSQRTLRDTDTQYF
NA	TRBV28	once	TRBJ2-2	TGTGCCAGCAGTTTCGGCGGGACGAACACCGGGGAGCTGTTTTTT	CASSFGGTNTGELFF
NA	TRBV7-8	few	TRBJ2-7	TGTGCCAGCTCTAAAGAGGCGGTCTCCTACGAGCAGTACTTC	CASSKEAVSYEQYF
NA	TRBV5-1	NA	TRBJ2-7	TGCGCCAGCAGCTTGGCGGGGATCGAGCAGTACTTC	CASSLAGIEQYF
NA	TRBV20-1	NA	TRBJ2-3	TGCAGTGATGAGGATGGCGATACGCAGTATTTT	CSDEDGDTQYF
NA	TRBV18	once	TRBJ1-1	TGTGCCAGCTCACATGGCGGGGGGATGAACACTGAAGCTTTCTTT	CASSHGGGMNTEAFF
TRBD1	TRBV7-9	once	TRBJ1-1	TGTGCCAGCAGCTCAACCGGGACAGGAAAGAACACTGAAGCTTTCTTT	CASSSTGTGKNTEAFF